These 5 T cell receptor beta chains share one sample of origin, sequenced in a study of blood T cell repertoires in COVID-19. Assay: immunoSEQ multiplex PCR; the TCRdb copy retains only in-frame clones and omits some. The repertoire holds 150,000 to 200,000 clones, with 65% to 90% as singletons. Sequencing was performed on peripheral blood. The receptors were gathered from a woman in her 40s with COVID-19, enrolled during active disease.

In this sample, this clone turned up once. The chain couples TRBV27 to TRBJ2-1, with D possibly being TRBD2 (5 bases). The CDR3 extends over 15 amino acids. CDR1 and CDR2 (germline): MNHEY, SMNVEV (reference sequence). Trimming cost V 4 bases and J 4 bases, with 14 bases left between them. CDR3 protein: CASSSSGNSYNEQFF. DNA of the CDR3: TGTGCCAGCAGTTCGTCCGGGAATTCTTACAATGAGCAGTTCTTC.

In its sample, this clone was seen many times. This sequence joins TRBV3-1 (or the pseudogene TRBV3-2) and TRBJ1-2; possible D gene TRBD1, 5 bases. Germline V lookup: CDR1 LGHDT, CDR2 YNNKEL (reference sequence). Trimming removed 2 bases from V and 4 bases from J, with 8 bases in between. This CDR3 region has 13 residues. The CDR3, as DNA: TGTGCCAGCAGCCAAAACAGGCCCTATGGCTACACCTTC. This sequence encodes CASSQNRPYGYTF.

This clone was observed once. The chain recombines TRBV5-1 with TRBJ2-3, with 11 bases identical to TRBD1. Germline-derived CDR1 and CDR2 are SGHRS and YFSETQ. This CDR3 spans 15 amino acids. V lost 6 bases and J lost 6; bases outside the gene matches: 9. In nucleotides, the CDR3 is TGCGCCAGCAAAACTTCCGGGACAGGGGGTGATACGCAGTATTTT. Translated: CASKTSGTGGDTQYF.

This clone was seen a few times. The genes are TRBV3-1 (or the pseudogene TRBV3-2) and TRBJ1-2; 7 bases line up with TRBD1. Germline CDR1 is LGHDT and CDR2 is YNNKEL (reference sequence). There are 14 residues in the CDR3. V lost 6 bases and J lost 8; bases outside the gene matches: 12. The CDR3 DNA follows: TGTGCCAGCAGGCTAACCGGGACAGCATGGGGCTACACCTTC. It specifies CASRLTGTAWGYTF.

The chain recombines TRBV19 with TRBJ2-1, with TRBD1 matching over 9 bases. Losses at the gene ends were 6 bases for V and 8 bases for J; bases not matched to a gene: 11. Germline loops: CDR1 LNHDA, CDR2 SQIVND (reference sequence). The CDR3 consists of 15 residues. CDR3 sequence reads: CASRHRDRVVDEQFF. CDR3 sequence (DNA): TGTGCCAGTAGACACCGGGACAGGGTAGTCGATGAGCAGTTCTTC.